This is a list of T cell receptor beta chains from one sample in a study of control samples from healthy donors and cancer patients. Clones were sequenced by immunoSEQ multiplex PCR, and TCRdb holds only the in-frame ones, with some missing. Among 65,000 to 95,000 clones, about nine tenths were seen once, and the ten largest hold roughly 6.9%. Sequencing was done on a sample of blood. The source of these receptors is a man aged 50-59 years in good health. Both conserved end residues are part of each CDR3. For some rows the clone size is stated as once, few or many, or as a class when expanded; others skip it.

abundance,j_gene,v_gene,CDR3aa
once,TRBJ1-3,TRBV7-8,CASSSYREGNTIYF
once,TRBJ1-2,TRBV27,CASSWDTSYGYTF
-,TRBJ1-1,TRBV6-5,CASRTVNTEAFF
-,TRBJ2-5,TRBV30,CAWSGSRETQYF
-,TRBJ1-2,TRBV24-1,CATSGGPGYGYTF
-,TRBJ2-1,TRBV10-3,CAISGGQTFNEQFF
-,TRBJ1-2,TRBV7-2,CASSSTGLYYGYTF
once,TRBJ2-6,TRBV6-2/TRBV6-3,CASSYSSEISGANVLTF
-,TRBJ2-2,TRBV6-6,CASSYFLSTSAGELFF
-,TRBJ2-5,TRBV2,CASGWGQEAQYF
-,TRBJ2-7,TRBV2,CASSGTSGGAREQYF
-,TRBJ1-5,TRBV5-1,CASKEADNQPQHF
once,TRBJ1-5,TRBV30,CAWSPMTGSNQPQHF
-,TRBJ2-2,TRBV3-1/TRBV3-2,CASSQAGNGVKNTGELFF
-,TRBJ1-4,TRBV10-3,CAISGRGQGNEKLFF
-,TRBJ2-1,TRBV30,CAWSQQGNEQFF
-,TRBJ1-3,TRBV7-9,CASSPGTGGDPSGNTIYF
-,TRBJ2-3,TRBV7-9,CASSLRGTGVSTDTQYF